A selection of T cell receptor beta chains follows, all from one sample in a study of OX40 agonist ivuxolimab in advanced cancers. Method: immunoSEQ multiplex PCR; TCRdb's copy keeps in-frame clones and lacks some. The sample records about 72,000 clones, 81% being singletons. This specimen consisted of CD4+ or CD8+ T cells sorted from blood, obtained in a trial of the OX40 agonist ivuxolimab. These TCRs come from an adult with an advanced solid tumor such as melanoma, head and neck, liver or kidney cancer. Both conserved end residues are part of each CDR3. The D gene is left open where the match is weak. Clone size is stated in some rows and not others, as once, few, many or a class when expanded.

d_call: .; j_call: TRBJ2-2; clone_size: .; v_call: TRBV27; cdr3_length: 15; cdr3_aa: CASSFRGVVAGELFF
d_call: TRBD1; j_call: TRBJ1-2; clone_size: .; v_call: TRBV15; cdr3_length: 16; cdr3_aa: CATSSGGGQLTYGYTF
d_call: .; j_call: TRBJ1-5; clone_size: .; v_call: TRBV5-3; cdr3_length: 18; cdr3_aa: CARSLLALDPIQNQPQHF
d_call: .; j_call: TRBJ2-7; clone_size: .; v_call: TRBV2; cdr3_length: 16; cdr3_aa: CASTPLGGRSGGEQYF
d_call: .; j_call: TRBJ1-2; clone_size: .; v_call: TRBV5-5; cdr3_length: 15; cdr3_aa: CASSQSPGTPYGYTF
d_call: .; j_call: TRBJ1-3; clone_size: .; v_call: TRBV4-1; cdr3_length: 16; cdr3_aa: CASSPIAGGSGNTIYF
d_call: .; j_call: TRBJ1-1; clone_size: .; v_call: TRBV6-1; cdr3_length: 14; cdr3_aa: CASSEAGENTEAFF
d_call: TRBD1; j_call: TRBJ2-5; clone_size: once; v_call: TRBV30; cdr3_length: 15; cdr3_aa: CAWSAGAGGGKTQYF
d_call: .; j_call: TRBJ2-3; clone_size: few; v_call: TRBV29-1; cdr3_length: 14; cdr3_aa: CSVEWGQDPDTQYF
d_call: TRBD2; j_call: TRBJ2-7; clone_size: .; v_call: TRBV18; cdr3_length: 12; cdr3_aa: CASSTGTSEQYF
d_call: .; j_call: TRBJ1-2; clone_size: .; v_call: TRBV11-3; cdr3_length: 13; cdr3_aa: CASSPDSNYGYTF
d_call: .; j_call: TRBJ2-6; clone_size: .; v_call: TRBV10-3; cdr3_length: 14; cdr3_aa: CAIIGETGANVLTF
d_call: .; j_call: TRBJ1-1; clone_size: .; v_call: TRBV18; cdr3_length: 14; cdr3_aa: CASSPRVEGTEAFF
d_call: .; j_call: TRBJ2-5; clone_size: .; v_call: TRBV4-1; cdr3_length: 16; cdr3_aa: CASSRVVGGGGQTQYF
d_call: .; j_call: TRBJ2-7; clone_size: .; v_call: TRBV11-3; cdr3_length: 14; cdr3_aa: CASSLEMGAREQYF
d_call: .; j_call: TRBJ1-6; clone_size: .; v_call: TRBV6-6; cdr3_length: 15; cdr3_aa: CASSSGSSYNSPLHF
d_call: .; j_call: TRBJ2-3; clone_size: .; v_call: TRBV6-1; cdr3_length: 15; cdr3_aa: CASSFRLMPLDTQYF
d_call: TRBD1; j_call: TRBJ1-2; clone_size: .; v_call: TRBV19; cdr3_length: 14; cdr3_aa: CASRFDRANYGYTF
d_call: .; j_call: TRBJ2-7; clone_size: few; v_call: TRBV6-5; cdr3_length: 15; cdr3_aa: CASSSTGRGSYEQYF
d_call: .; j_call: TRBJ2-6; clone_size: .; v_call: TRBV7-8; cdr3_length: 17; cdr3_aa: CASNLRGPISGANVLTF
d_call: .; j_call: TRBJ2-7; clone_size: .; v_call: TRBV30; cdr3_length: 16; cdr3_aa: CAWSTITRAGPYEQYF
d_call: TRBD1; j_call: TRBJ1-2; clone_size: .; v_call: TRBV5-1; cdr3_length: 16; cdr3_aa: CASSWGTGEGSYGYTF
d_call: .; j_call: TRBJ2-2; clone_size: .; v_call: TRBV7-3; cdr3_length: 14; cdr3_aa: CASSLSVNTGELFF
d_call: .; j_call: TRBJ1-4; clone_size: .; v_call: TRBV9; cdr3_length: 14; cdr3_aa: CASSVGHLWEKLFF
d_call: .; j_call: TRBJ1-1; clone_size: .; v_call: TRBV5-4; cdr3_length: 17; cdr3_aa: CASSPDRVKWRNTEAFF
d_call: .; j_call: TRBJ2-7; clone_size: .; v_call: TRBV7-9; cdr3_length: 14; cdr3_aa: CASSLVPDSYEQYF
d_call: TRBD1; j_call: TRBJ2-3; clone_size: .; v_call: TRBV28; cdr3_length: 14; cdr3_aa: CAIRQGGFTDTQYF
d_call: TRBD2; j_call: TRBJ2-2; clone_size: .; v_call: TRBV6-6; cdr3_length: 14; cdr3_aa: CASETSGGTGELFF
d_call: .; j_call: TRBJ1-3; clone_size: once; v_call: TRBV19; cdr3_length: 15; cdr3_aa: CASRGWGSSGNTIYF
d_call: .; j_call: TRBJ2-7; clone_size: .; v_call: TRBV18; cdr3_length: 13; cdr3_aa: CASSPRRENEQYF
d_call: .; j_call: TRBJ2-2; clone_size: .; v_call: TRBV7-2; cdr3_length: 13; cdr3_aa: CASSPQDTGELFF
d_call: TRBD2; j_call: TRBJ2-3; clone_size: .; v_call: TRBV10-3; cdr3_length: 12; cdr3_aa: CASGTSADTQYF
d_call: .; j_call: TRBJ2-1; clone_size: .; v_call: TRBV19; cdr3_length: 18; cdr3_aa: CASSMSDRGLGGDNEQFF
d_call: .; j_call: TRBJ2-2; clone_size: few; v_call: TRBV4-3; cdr3_length: 12; cdr3_aa: CASRSGTGELFF
d_call: .; j_call: TRBJ1-5; clone_size: .; v_call: TRBV16; cdr3_length: 16; cdr3_aa: CASSQSKGYGNQPQHF
d_call: TRBD2; j_call: TRBJ2-5; clone_size: .; v_call: TRBV5-4; cdr3_length: 15; cdr3_aa: CASTPGTSGLETQYF
d_call: TRBD1; j_call: TRBJ2-7; clone_size: once; v_call: TRBV4-2; cdr3_length: 17; cdr3_aa: CASSRTGGLTSGYEQYF
d_call: .; j_call: TRBJ1-5; clone_size: .; v_call: TRBV10-3; cdr3_length: 13; cdr3_aa: CAISAEGGQPQHF
d_call: .; j_call: TRBJ2-3; clone_size: .; v_call: TRBV5-1; cdr3_length: 16; cdr3_aa: CASSLAQVNITDTQYF
d_call: .; j_call: TRBJ1-2; clone_size: .; v_call: TRBV19; cdr3_length: 12; cdr3_aa: CASSPLTGGYTF
d_call: .; j_call: TRBJ2-3; clone_size: .; v_call: TRBV11-3; cdr3_length: 15; cdr3_aa: CASSLAGLRTDTQYF
d_call: TRBD1; j_call: TRBJ1-6; clone_size: .; v_call: TRBV19; cdr3_length: 14; cdr3_aa: CASADRGLYSPLHF
d_call: .; j_call: TRBJ1-2; clone_size: .; v_call: TRBV7-9; cdr3_length: 11; cdr3_aa: CASSLEGGYTF
d_call: .; j_call: TRBJ1-1; clone_size: .; v_call: TRBV11-3; cdr3_length: 15; cdr3_aa: CASSLAPGLNTEAFF
d_call: .; j_call: TRBJ2-7; clone_size: .; v_call: TRBV7-9; cdr3_length: 14; cdr3_aa: CASSPAVTAYEQYF
d_call: .; j_call: TRBJ1-1; clone_size: .; v_call: TRBV9; cdr3_length: 13; cdr3_aa: CASSARSDTEAFF
d_call: TRBD1; j_call: TRBJ2-3; clone_size: .; v_call: TRBV13; cdr3_length: 15; cdr3_aa: CASSFRGQGTDTQYF
d_call: TRBD1; j_call: TRBJ1-4; clone_size: .; v_call: TRBV15; cdr3_length: 17; cdr3_aa: CATSKESRTGGFEKLFF
d_call: .; j_call: TRBJ1-6; clone_size: once; v_call: TRBV4-1; cdr3_length: 17; cdr3_aa: CASSHGGAGESYSPLHF
d_call: .; j_call: TRBJ2-1; clone_size: .; v_call: TRBV9; cdr3_length: 14; cdr3_aa: CASSVSGTYNEQFF
d_call: TRBD2; j_call: TRBJ2-7; clone_size: .; v_call: TRBV2; cdr3_length: 16; cdr3_aa: CASRRLAGDVPTEQYF
d_call: TRBD1; j_call: TRBJ1-1; clone_size: .; v_call: TRBV11-2; cdr3_length: 12; cdr3_aa: CASSQDRGKAFF
d_call: TRBD2; j_call: .; clone_size: .; v_call: TRBV4-3; cdr3_length: 19; cdr3_aa: CASSQDRDSGRAFGYEQYF
d_call: TRBD2; j_call: TRBJ2-1; clone_size: .; v_call: TRBV19; cdr3_length: 16; cdr3_aa: CASSVGTRRTHNEQFF